A selection of T cell receptor beta chains follows, all from one sample in a study of shared clonotypes between healthy human individuals. Here immunoSEQ multiplex PCR was the method, and the copy in TCRdb shows in-frame clones only, minus some. The repertoire consists of 550,000 to 850,000 clones, with around 72% occurring once and the leading ten covering 1.5% to 2%. The sequenced sample was memory CD4+ T cells sorted from blood. The origin of the receptors is a woman in her twenties or thirties in good health. CDR3s include the opening cysteine and the closing phenylalanine or tryptophan. A D gene is named only where the DNA matches it firmly. The listing skips clone size in some rows; elsewhere it reads once, few, many or a size class.

j_gene,d_gene,v_gene,abundance,CDR3nt,CDR3aa
TRBJ2-5,TRBD2,TRBV4-2,-,TGTGCCAGCAGCCAAGAGAGATCAGGACTAGTGAGGGAGACCCAGTACTTC,CASSQERSGLVRETQYF
TRBJ1-4,TRBD1,TRBV11-2,many,TGTGCCAGCAGCTCGGGACAGGGAACGAGGAAACTGTTTTTT,CASSSGQGTRKLFF
TRBJ2-1,TRBD2,TRBV19,-,TGTGCCAGTAGTATAGATAGTCCCCTCGGACTAGCGGGAGGGCCCAATGAGCAGTTCTTC,CASSIDSPLGLAGGPNEQFF
TRBJ2-5,-,TRBV28,once,TGTGCCAGCAGTCCCATACGGGACCGTAAGGGCCAAGAGACCCAGTACTTC,CASSPIRDRKGQETQYF
TRBJ1-5,-,TRBV20-1,-,TGCAGTGCTAGAGCGGGGGAGGGACATTTT,CSARAGEGHF
TRBJ1-1,TRBD1,TRBV18,-,TGTGCCAGCTCACTTGGGGGAGGGGGCTGGAACACTGAAGCTTTCTTT,CASSLGGGGWNTEAFF
TRBJ2-3,-,TRBV6-5,-,TGTGCCAGCAGCCCAACCGAGATCCCAGGGAGGCAGTATTTT,CASSPTEIPGRQYF
TRBJ2-7,-,TRBV4-3,-,TGCGCCAGCAGCCACCTCTACGAGCAGTACTTC,CASSHLYEQYF
TRBJ2-1,-,TRBV5-4,-,TGTGCCAGCAGCGCTACTAGTCGGTCCTACAATGAGCAGTTCTTC,CASSATSRSYNEQFF
TRBJ2-3,-,TRBV28,-,TGTGCCAGCAGTTTATTCAAGGCAGCGGCAACCGGCACAGATACGCAGTATTTT,CASSLFKAAATGTDTQYF
TRBJ2-7,TRBD1,TRBV11-2,-,TGTGCCAGCAGCTCGCCGGACAGGGCATTCCACGAGCAGTACTTC,CASSSPDRAFHEQYF
TRBJ2-1,-,TRBV10-3,once,TGTGCCATCGGACGGGACAATGAGCAGTTCTTC,CAIGRDNEQFF
TRBJ2-3,TRBD1,TRBV19,-,TGTGCCAGTTCCGACAGGGGGAGGCGCACAGATACGCAGTATTTT,CASSDRGRRTDTQYF
TRBJ2-7,TRBD2,TRBV6-6,few,TGTGCCAGCAGTCCGACTAGCGGGGCGAGATACGAGCAGTACTTC,CASSPTSGARYEQYF
TRBJ2-7,TRBD2,TRBV28,once,TGTGCCAGCAGTTTTCCCATTCGGTTGGGCGGGAGCTCCTACGAGCAGTACTTC,CASSFPIRLGGSSYEQYF
TRBJ1-4,-,TRBV13,once,TGTGCCAGCAGCCTTCGTTCTACTACGAATGAAAAACTGTTTTTT,CASSLRSTTNEKLFF
TRBJ1-5,-,TRBV7-4,-,TGTGCCAGCGGTAACCCCAGGGAAAATCAGCCCCAGCATTTT,CASGNPRENQPQHF
TRBJ2-2,-,TRBV5-5,-,TGTGCCAGCAGCGACCCGACAGGACCGAACACCGGGGAGCTGTTTTTT,CASSDPTGPNTGELFF
TRBJ2-7,-,TRBV27,once,TGTGCCAGCCAGCGACGGAGGGGATCGACAGCCGGCTACGAGCAGTACTTC,CASQRRRGSTAGYEQYF
TRBJ2-2,-,TRBV6-5,-,TGTGCCAGCAGTTACTCCCATTTACCGGGGGAGCTGTTTTTT,CASSYSHLPGELFF
TRBJ1-1,TRBD1,TRBV27,-,TGTGCCAGCAGTTACAGGGGGAACCTGAACACTGAAGCTTTCTTT,CASSYRGNLNTEAFF
TRBJ1-5,TRBD1,TRBV6-6,-,TGTGCCAGCAGTGCACCGGGACAGGGGTCTAATCAGCCCCAGCATTTT,CASSAPGQGSNQPQHF